These 20 T cell receptor beta chains came from one sample sequenced in a study of cytomegalovirus exposure and HLA in healthy donors. This PCR relied on a set of 60 Vbeta primers and 13 Jbeta primers. The data were produced by immunoSEQ multiplex PCR, yet TCRdb's version contains in-frame clones alone and is incomplete. The table has roughly 120,000 clones, 77% seen once. The sequencing sample was made of PBMCs. Receptors were obtained from a woman aged 40 to 50 in good health and CMV-seropositive.

The CDR3 DNA reads as TGTGCCAGCAGCTCAGGGTTAGATACGCAGTATTTT. This codes for CASSSGLDTQYF. The chain is built from TRBV2 and TRBJ2-3; D is possibly TRBD1 (5 bases). CDR1 and CDR2 from the germline V gene are SNHLY and FYNNEI. The CDR3 has 12 amino acids. Trimming shortened V by 6 bases and J by 5 bases, and 9 bases separated the two germline ends. The whole variable domain, filled in from reference TRBV2 and TRBJ2-3, reads EPEVTQTPSHQVTQMGQEVILRCVPISNHLYFYWYRQILGQKVEFLVSFYNNEISEKSEIFDDQFSVERPDGSNFTLKIRSTKLEDSAMYFCASSSGLDTQYFGPGTRLTVL.

The genes are TRBV28 and TRBJ1-1; the D is unclear. V was shortened by 7 bases and J by 8 bases, with 8 bases between the two germline ends. The CDR3 length is 10 residues. Per the germline V gene, CDR1 is MDHEN and CDR2 is SYDVKM. The DNA for the CDR3 is TGTGCCAGCATGCAGGAAGAAGCTTTCTTT. Translating it yields CASMQEEAFF.

This chain joins TRBV7-2 and TRBJ1-5, with a tentative D call TRBD1 (5 bases). CDR1 is SGHTA, CDR2 FQGNSA, per germline. CDR3 length: 13 residues. Trimming cost V 4 bases and J 7 bases, with 11 bases left between them. CDR3 DNA: TGTGCCAGCAGCTGGGGGGGTCGCCAGCCCCAGCATTTT. This translates into CASSWGGRQPQHF.

The chain joins TRBV29-1 to TRBJ1-2, with D maybe TRBD1 (6 bases). The CDR3 contains 11 residues. V lost 6 bases and J 7 bases, leaving 12 bases between the germline ends. Germline values: CDR1 SQVTM, CDR2 ANQGSEA. The CDR3 nucleotides are TGCAGCGTCGCGAGAGGGGGTGGCTACACCTTC. Its protein product is CSVARGGGYTF.

In this sample, this clone turned up a few times. V usage is TRBV28 and J usage is TRBJ2-4, with TRBD1 matching 10 bases. The CDR3 has 15 amino acids. CDR1 and CDR2 (germline): MDHEN, SYDVKM. V trimming: 5 bases; J trimming: 3 bases; junction bases outside the gene matches: 4. The CDR3: CASSKTGGSKNIQYF. The CDR3 nucleotides read TGTGCCAGCAGTAAGACAGGGGGCAGCAAAAACATTCAGTACTTC.

CDR3 nucleotide sequence: TGTGCCACCCACCAGGGCTCTGGAAACACCATATATTTT. It is translated as CATHQGSGNTIYF. The V and J genes are TRBV19 and TRBJ1-3; possibly TRBD1 for D (5 bases). The CDR3 totals 13 residues. The germline CDR1 and CDR2 sequences are LNHDA and SQIVND (reference sequence). Trimming took 10 bases from V and 0 from J, leaving 10 bases between them.

This clone has just a few counts. The chain carries TRBV4-1 and TRBJ1-1; TRBD1 is a possible D gene (5 bases). Germline CDR1 reads MGHRA; CDR2 reads YSYEKL. V was cut by 0 bases and J by 10 bases, with 18 bases left in between. There are 15 residues in the CDR3. CDR3 region: CASSQDRGGLIGAFF. The CDR3 coding sequence is TGCGCCAGCAGCCAAGATCGTGGGGGACTAATAGGAGCTTTCTTT.

The chain is built from TRBV6-1 and TRBJ1-5; D is unresolved. CDR1 is MNHNS, CDR2 SASEGT, per germline. The CDR3 totals 14 residues. Trimming cost V 3 bases and J 4 bases, with 10 bases left between them. The CDR3 protein is CASSETPGNQPQHF. CDR3 sequence (DNA): TGTGCCAGCAGTGAGACCCCGGGGAATCAGCCCCAGCATTTT.

This clone was recorded once. The chain carries TRBV11-1 and TRBJ2-3; TRBD2 aligns across 11 bases. The CDR3 loop spans 17 amino acids. Unmatched junction bases numbered 9, after V lost 5 bases and J lost 2 bases. CDR1 is SGHAT, CDR2 FQDESV, per germline (reference sequence). The CDR3 loop is CASSPARLAGTTDTQYF. The CDR3 nucleotides read TGTGCCAGCAGCCCTGCCCGACTAGCGGGAACCACAGATACGCAGTATTTT.

The V gene is TRBV2, the J gene TRBJ1-5, with 7 bases lining up with TRBD1. J gave up 4 bases and V 3 bases, and 0 bases lay outside the gene matches. The CDR3 sequence is 13 residues long. In germline, CDR1 is SNHLY, CDR2 FYNNEI. The CDR3 is CASSDRGNQPQHF. CDR3 DNA: TGTGCCAGCAGTGACAGGGGGAATCAGCCCCAGCATTTT.

This rearrangement joins TRBV2 to TRBJ2-2; 8 bases agree with TRBD1. Trimming took 5 bases from V and 4 from J; bases not matched to a gene: 6. CDR1 is SNHLY and CDR2 is FYNNEI in the germline V gene. The CDR3 extends over 15 amino acids. The CDR3 DNA is TGTGCCAGCAGTATCCAGGGGGCAGGCACCGGGGAGCTGTTTTTT. Encoded protein: CASSIQGAGTGELFF.

V gene TRBV9 combines with J gene TRBJ2-3; TRBD2 matches at 8 bases. The CDR3 contains 15 residues. Germline assignment: CDR1 SGDLS and CDR2 YYNGEE. Trimming removed 2 bases from V and 5 bases from J; junction bases left unmatched: 7. The CDR3 is CASSVLAGLGDTQYF. Here the CDR3 DNA reads TGTGCCAGCAGCGTTTTAGCGGGATTGGGAGATACGCAGTATTTT.

J is TRBJ1-3 and V is TRBV10-3; D call uncertain. The V end lost 0 bases, the J end lost 0 bases, and 18 bases lay between the germline ends. Germline CDR1 ENHRY, CDR2 SYGVKD. This CDR3 comprises 19 residues. In nucleotides, the CDR3 is TGTGCCATCAGTGAGTCGAATGGGTTAGCACCGAGCTCTGGAAACACCATATATTTT. This codes for CAISESNGLAPSSGNTIYF.

The chain carries TRBV5-5 and TRBJ1-3, with TRBD1 as a possible D gene (6 bases). Trimming removed 4 bases from V and 2 bases from J, with 10 bases in between. Germline assignment: CDR1 SGHKS and CDR2 YYEKEE (reference sequence). This CDR3 spans 14 amino acids. The CDR3 nucleotides read TGTGCCAGCAGCCCGGGGACAACTGGAAACACCATATATTTT. This encodes CASSPGTTGNTIYF.

The table lists this clone with a count of one. V and J are TRBV5-4 and TRBJ2-3; 13 bases line up with TRBD2. The germline gives CDR1 SGHNT, CDR2 YYREEE (reference sequence). J gave up 7 bases and V 0 bases, and 5 bases lay outside the gene matches. The CDR3 has 16 residues. As DNA, the CDR3 is TGTGCCAGCAGCTTGGAGGGACTAGCGGGGAGGAATACGCAGTATTTT. Translating gives CASSLEGLAGRNTQYF. The full variable domain, in which reference TRBV5-4 and TRBJ2-3 provide the parts outside the CDR3, is ETGVTQSPTHLIKTRGQQVTLRCSSQSGHNTVSWYQQALGQGPQFIFQYYREEENGRGNFPPRFSGLQFPNYSSELNVNALELDDSALYLCASSLEGLAGRNTQYFGPGTRLTVL.

V usage is TRBV29-1 and J usage is TRBJ2-7; D not resolved. The CDR3 is made up of 12 amino acids. V was cut by 5 bases and J by 3 bases, with 11 bases left in between. Germline CDR1 is SQVTM and CDR2 is ANQGSEA. This CDR3 is CSVLLNRYEQYF. DNA for the CDR3: TGCAGCGTTCTACTAAACCGCTACGAGCAGTACTTC.

This clone showed up just a few times. Here the CDR3 DNA reads TGTGCCAGCAGCGACTCTCCCCACCAAGAGACCCAGTACTTC. This translates into CASSDSPHQETQYF. The chain combines TRBV6-6 with TRBJ2-5; D is unresolved. The V gene's germline CDR1 is MNHNY and CDR2 SVGAGI (reference sequence). V lost 6 bases and J 0 bases, leaving 11 bases between the germline ends. The CDR3 extends over 14 amino acids.

This clone appeared a few times. The V gene is TRBV14, the J gene TRBJ2-7, with 11 bases lining up with TRBD2. The V gene's germline CDR1 is SGHDN and CDR2 FVKESK. This CDR3 has 15 amino acids. V lost 3 bases, J lost 4 bases, and 5 bases stayed unmatched. CDR3 bases: TGTGCCAGCAGCCAGCCGGGACTAGCGGATTACGAGCAGTACTTC. This sequence encodes CASSQPGLADYEQYF.

This chain connects TRBV10-1 to TRBJ2-7; D might be TRBD1 (5 bases). V lost 3 bases and J 11 bases, leaving 17 bases between the germline ends. This CDR3 has 13 amino acids. Germline values: CDR1 WNHNN, CDR2 SYGVQD (reference sequence). The CDR3 sequence: CASSESGSTVKYF. The DNA of the CDR3 is TGCGCCAGCAGTGAATCAGGGTCTACGGTCAAGTACTTC.

The chain links TRBV11-2 to TRBJ2-7; TRBD1 is a possible D gene (7 bases). The germline CDR1 and CDR2 sequences are SGHAT and FQNNGV. V was clipped by 4 bases and J by 2 bases, with 9 bases between them. The CDR3 has 13 residues. The CDR3 loop is CASSSRGAYEQYF. The CDR3 DNA reads as TGTGCCAGCAGCTCCAGGGGGGCCTACGAGCAGTACTTC.